Below, 14 T cell receptor beta chains from the same sample are listed, as sequenced in a study of response to subunit inactivated influenza vaccine. TCRdb ran MiXCR on the RT-PCR reads and lists one entry per CDR3 protein. The data hold over 400,000 distinct CDR3 sequences, with approximately 11% observed a single time. The sequencing here drew on PBMCs from blood, taken roughly 48 days after vaccination. Receptors originate from a man between 45 and 60 years old who received an inactivated influenza vaccine.

This clonotype was observed a few times. V usage is TRBV4-2 and J usage is TRBJ2-5, with 10 bases identical to TRBD2. This CDR3 has 17 residues. V was clipped by 4 bases and J by 2 bases; unmatched bases: 10. The V gene's germline CDR1 is LGHNA and CDR2 YNFKEQ. This CDR3 is CASSPYHAAGGQETQYF. The DNA of the CDR3 is TGTGCCAGCAGCCCTTACCATGCAGCGGGAGGGCAAGAGACCCAGTACTTC.

J is TRBJ2-1 and V is TRBV28; TRBD1 matches at 8 bases. CDR3 length: 14 amino acids. Trimming took 3 bases from V and 7 from J; bases not matched to a gene: 5. Germline CDR1 MDHEN, CDR2 SYDVKM. This CDR3 is CASSFWTGSNEQFF. The DNA of the CDR3 is TGTGCCAGCAGTTTTTGGACAGGGTCGAATGAGCAGTTCTTC.

This clonotype was seen just once. V is TRBV28 and J is TRBJ1-5; D is uncertain. Trimming pared 5 bases from V and 9 bases from J, leaving 26 bases between. CDR3 length: 17 amino acids. Germline CDR1 reads MDHEN; CDR2 reads SYDVKM. Here the CDR3 reads CASSLGRMEIPSSPQHF. The CDR3 DNA follows: TGTGCCAGCAGTCTTGGGAGGATGGAGATCCCATCATCGCCCCAGCATTTT.

The gene calls are TRBV20-1 and TRBJ2-3, with TRBD2 identical over 12 bases. The junction had 9 bases not matched to a gene; V was cut back by 5 bases and J by 3 bases. This CDR3 spans 16 amino acids. From germline, CDR1 is DFQATT and CDR2 SNEGSKA (reference sequence). The CDR3 loop is CSAERLAGAWTDTQYF. The CDR3 DNA sequence: TGCAGTGCTGAAAGACTAGCGGGAGCATGGACAGATACGCAGTATTTT.

This chain links TRBV6-2 or TRBV6-3 with TRBJ2-1; 9 positions match TRBD2. The CDR3 loop spans 16 amino acids. Germline CDR1 MNHEY, CDR2 SVGEGT. The V and J ends lost 6 bases and 8 bases, in that order; junction bases with no gene match: 14. The CDR3 bases are TGTGCCAGCAGGCTTCCCAGCGGGAGGCCTAGGGATGAGCAGTTCTTC. This encodes CASRLPSGRPRDEQFF.

In its sample, this clonotype was seen a few times. This rearrangement joins TRBV6-5 to TRBJ2-5; TRBD1 might be the D (7 bases). The germline V gene has CDR1 MNHEY and CDR2 SVGAGI. CDR3 length: 15 amino acids. Between the trimmed V and J ends, which lost 0 bases and 5 bases, there was a span of 13 bases. CDR3 bases: TGTGCCAGCAGTTACTCGTTATCAGGGGGGGAGACCCAGTACTTC. Translation: CASSYSLSGGETQYF.

This clonotype came up a few times. V and J are TRBV5-1 and TRBJ1-1; TRBD1 is a possible D gene (6 bases). Trimming took 0 bases from V and 0 from J, leaving 9 bases between them. The germline V gene has CDR1 SGHRS and CDR2 YFSETQ. The CDR3 extends over 15 amino acids. The CDR3 coding sequence is TGCGCCAGCAGCTTGGCGGGGGGGCTGAACACTGAAGCTTTCTTT. This translates into CASSLAGGLNTEAFF.

This chain joins TRBV20-1 and TRBJ2-7, with a possible D match to TRBD1 (6 bases). Trimming cost V 0 bases and J 3 bases, with 12 bases left between them. Per the germline V gene, CDR1 is DFQATT and CDR2 is SNEGSKA (reference sequence). This CDR3 is 14 amino acids long. The CDR3 sequence: CSARDLQGNYEQYF. The CDR3 nucleotides read TGCAGTGCTAGAGATTTACAGGGAAACTACGAGCAGTACTTC.

This clonotype has more than one count but fewer than ten. The chain links TRBV12-3 or TRBV12-4 to TRBJ1-2; TRBD1 aligns across 11 bases. CDR3 size: 15 residues. With 0 bases clipped from V and 8 bases from J, the junction kept 5 bases outside the gene matches. The CDR3 protein is CASSLAGTGGNGYTF. CDR3 nucleotide sequence: TGTGCCAGCAGTTTAGCCGGGACAGGGGGTAACGGCTACACCTTC.

This clonotype was detected ten times or more. This chain uses TRBV20-1 with TRBJ2-3; D perhaps matches TRBD1 (7 bases). The CDR3 covers 12 residues. Germline CDR1 DFQATT, CDR2 SNEGSKA (reference sequence). V lost 3 bases, J lost 7 bases, and 11 bases lay in between. The CDR3 DNA sequence: TGCAGTGCTAGGCAGGGGGGAAATACGCAGTATTTT. Translating gives CSARQGGNTQYF.

This clonotype was recorded a few times. V and J are TRBV12-3 or TRBV12-4 and TRBJ2-7; TRBD1 is a possible D gene (6 bases). This CDR3 is 12 amino acids long. Trimming took 6 bases from V and 3 from J, leaving 9 bases between them. The CDR3 sequence is CASRQTGYEQYF. In DNA, the CDR3 is TGTGCCAGCAGGCAGACAGGCTACGAGCAGTACTTC.

This clonotype was seen more than once but under ten times. The chain employs TRBV4-2 and TRBJ2-7; 9 bases fit TRBD1. The trim removed 2 bases at V and 3 bases at J, leaving 5 bases unmatched. The CDR3 extends over 15 amino acids. Germline V lookup: CDR1 LGHNA, CDR2 YNFKEQ. The CDR3 region is CASSQWAGQGYEQYF. The CDR3 coding sequence is TGTGCCAGCAGCCAATGGGCGGGACAGGGCTACGAGCAGTACTTC.

This clonotype turned up a few times. The chain combines TRBV7-8 with TRBJ2-1; 14 nucleotides line up with TRBD2. CDR3 length: 19 amino acids. V gave up 4 bases and J gave up 0 bases; unmatched junction bases: 8. In germline, CDR1 is SGHVS, CDR2 FQNEAQ. In DNA, the CDR3 is TGTGCCAGCAGCTCCAGGACTAGCGGGGGGACAAGCTCCTACAATGAGCAGTTCTTC. Protein: CASSSRTSGGTSSYNEQFF.

This clonotype was recorded at least ten times. The gene calls are TRBV11-2 and TRBJ2-1, with 8 nucleotides matching TRBD2. This CDR3 contains 15 residues. Trimming cost V 1 base and J 7 bases; bases outside gene matches: 6. The germline CDR1 and CDR2 sequences are SGHAT and FQNNGV. The CDR3 region has the DNA TGTGCCAGCAGCTTAGCCGGGGGGGTCGGAAATGAGCAGTTCTTC. It codes for CASSLAGGVGNEQFF. Combining the CDR3 with reference TRBV11-2 and TRBJ2-1 gives the whole variable domain EAGVAQSPRYKIIEKRQSVAFWCNPISGHATLYWYQQILGQGPKLLIQFQNNGVVDDSQLPKDRFSAERLKGVDSTLKIQPAKLEDSAVYLCASSLAGGVGNEQFFGPGTRLTVL.